This T cell receptor beta chain is drawn from a study of T-cell reconstitution after alpha-beta-depleted transplantation in children. A few counts support this clonotype. This CDR3 contains 14 residues. CDR1 is SGHTA, CDR2 FQGNSA, per germline. The ends lost 6 bases at V and 7 bases at J; junction bases unmatched: 6. A library of TCRbeta sequences, prepared with unique molecular identifiers, was generated. TCRdb re-analysed the PCR reads in MiXCR, keeping a single row per CDR3 protein. The sample includes around 370,000 distinct CDR3 sequences, about 9.4% seen only once; the top ten take around 2.5%. The genes are TRBV7-2 and TRBJ2-1; TRBD2 aligns across 10 bases. This specimen consisted of PBMCs from the stem cell graft donor, obtained from the stem cell graft. The receptor was derived from a human donor who donated a stem cell graft to a child with acute lymphoblastic leukemia. CDR3 residues: CASSHKREGNEQFF. The CDR3 nucleotides read TGTGCCAGCAGTCATAAGCGGGAGGGGAATGAGCAGTTCTTC.